The source of this T cell receptor (beta chain) is a study of human T cells and chemical hapten exposure. Germline CDR1 SGHRS, CDR2 YFSETQ. This CDR3 spans 14 amino acids. V was pared by 5 bases and J by 3 bases, with 6 bases of the junction left unmatched. Time point given: patch test 2, 6 weeks after DPC sensitization. Treatment: therapeutic diphenylcyclopropenone sensitization with weekly scalp DPC. Non-pregnant alopecia patients aged 18 to 70, suitable for DPC therapy. The authors extracted total RNA from unfractionated whole blood. TCRdb called the RACE reads again in MiXCR, with one record for every CDR3 protein. The sample contains about 350,000 distinct CDR3 sequences, over 6% of which appear only once.

This chain links TRBV5-1 with TRBJ2-7; 9 nucleotides align to TRBD1. The sequencing used whole blood, collected in connection with sensitization to the hapten diphenylcyclopropenone (DPC). The TCR originated in a woman aged 18-29 years with alopecia areata. Some clones in this sample may be carry-over from other donors' samples. DNA for the CDR3: TGCGCCAGCAGTGATGGGACAGGGTACTACGAGCAGTACTTC. Translated: CASSDGTGYYEQYF.